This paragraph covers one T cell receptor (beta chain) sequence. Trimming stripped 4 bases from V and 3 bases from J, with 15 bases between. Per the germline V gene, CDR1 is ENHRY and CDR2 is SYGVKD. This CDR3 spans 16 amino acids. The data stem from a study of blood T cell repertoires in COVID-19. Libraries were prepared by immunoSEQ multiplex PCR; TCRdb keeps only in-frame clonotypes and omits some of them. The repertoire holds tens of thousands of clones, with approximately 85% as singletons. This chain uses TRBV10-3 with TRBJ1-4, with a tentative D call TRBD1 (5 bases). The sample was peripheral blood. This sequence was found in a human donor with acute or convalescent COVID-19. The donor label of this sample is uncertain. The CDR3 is CAISGSGGLSNEKLFF. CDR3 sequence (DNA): TGTGCCATCAGTGGTAGCGGGGGTTTGTCTAATGAAAAACTGTTTTTT.